The 13 T cell receptor beta chains below were found in one sample sequenced in a study of shared clonotypes between healthy human individuals. Measured with immunoSEQ multiplex PCR; TCRdb has only the in-frame clones, and not every one. The data contain about 2.3 million clones, less than 95% of them seen just once; the ten biggest clones take up 0.3% to 0.45%. The sample comprised naive CD4+ T cells from PBMCs. The sample's subset: CD45RA+ positively selected. The receptor source for this set is a man younger than 35 in good health. Some clones in this sample may be carry-over from other donors' samples.

This clone was picked up one time. This chain links TRBV4-1 with TRBJ2-1, with D tentatively TRBD1 or TRBD2 (5 bases each). Germline V gene lookup returns CDR1 MGHRA and CDR2 YSYEKL. Trimming took off 3 bases at V and 5 bases at J, with 17 bases between the two ends. The CDR3 spans 16 residues. This CDR3 is CASSHSPGGANNEQFF. CDR3 DNA: TGCGCCAGCAGCCACTCCCCTGGGGGAGCTAACAATGAGCAGTTCTTC.

The chain combines TRBV28 with TRBJ2-3; no reliable D call. Deletions cut 7 bases from V and 6 bases from J, with 11 bases between. The V gene's germline CDR1 is MDHEN and CDR2 SYDVKM. The CDR3 is 12 amino acids. The CDR3 DNA is TGTGCCAGCACCCATACCGGGGATACGCAGTATTTT. Amino acid sequence: CASTHTGDTQYF.

The chain is built from TRBV6-4 and TRBJ2-7; D gene ambiguous. Looked up from germline, CDR1 is MRHNA and CDR2 is SNTAGT. V gave up 0 bases and J gave up 3 bases, with 15 bases separating them. The CDR3 loop spans 16 amino acids. For the CDR3, the DNA is TGTGCCAGCAGTGACTCGAGGTTCACCAGACTCTACGAGCAGTACTTC. Translation gives CASSDSRFTRLYEQYF.

On this clone itself: Compared with germline, one end of the junction differs, possibly owing to a read error. The chain couples TRBV5-1 to TRBJ1-2, with no clear D. Germline lookup yields CDR1 SGHRS and CDR2 YFSETQ. This CDR3 contains 14 residues. The CDR3 region is CASSLMSPNDGYTF. CDR3 DNA: TGCGCCAGCAGCTTGATGTCCCCTAACGATGGCTACACCTTC.

The chain combines TRBV28 with TRBJ2-1, with D possibly called TRBD1 or TRBD2 (5 bases each). CDR3 length equals 15 residues. Trimming cost V 10 bases and J 5 bases, with 21 bases left between them. Per the germline V gene, CDR1 is MDHEN and CDR2 is SYDVKM. The CDR3 DNA reads as TGTGCCACCGCCCGAGGAGGAGAAGGGGACAATGAGCAGTTCTTC. Amino acids: CATARGGEGDNEQFF. The full variable domain, its missing parts supplied by reference TRBV28 and TRBJ2-1, is DVKVTQSSRYLVKRTGEKVFLECVQDMDHENMFWYRQDPGLGLRLIYFSYDVKMKEKGDIPEGYSVSREKKERFSLILESASTNQTSMYLCATARGGEGDNEQFFGPGTRLTVL.

About this clone: This specimen includes other DNA sequences encoding the same CDR3. The genes are TRBV28 and TRBJ2-7; no clear D. V dropped 3 bases and J dropped 7 bases, with 7 bases sitting between them. From germline, CDR1 is MDHEN and CDR2 SYDVKM. CDR3 length: 11 amino acids. CDR3: CASSLRREQYF. The CDR3 DNA sequence: TGTGCCAGCAGTTTGAGGAGAGAGCAGTACTTC.

This chain connects TRBV7-9 to TRBJ1-5; D is possibly TRBD1 (5 bases). This CDR3 comprises 14 residues. Trimming took 5 bases from V and 2 from J, leaving 10 bases between them. The germline gives CDR1 SEHNR, CDR2 FQNEAQ (reference sequence). CDR3 in amino acids: CASSTGGGNQPQHF. DNA for the CDR3: TGTGCCAGCAGCACCGGGGGGGGCAATCAGCCCCAGCATTTT.

A single count supports this clone. The gene calls are TRBV9 and TRBJ2-3, with 14 bases fitting TRBD2. CDR3 length: 17 amino acids. The germline V gene has CDR1 SGDLS and CDR2 YYNGEE. V dropped 3 bases and J dropped 5; count of bases not matched to a gene: 8. In DNA form, the CDR3 reads TGTGCCAGCAGCGCTCCGGGACTAGCGGGAGCAGGAGATACGCAGTATTTT. Translated: CASSAPGLAGAGDTQYF.

This chain joins TRBV4-3 and TRBJ2-1; tentatively, D is TRBD2 (5 bases). The CDR3 sequence is 13 residues long. Germline values: CDR1 LGHNA, CDR2 YSLEER. The ends were cut back, 5 bases at V and 8 bases at J, with 13 bases in the middle. This chain's CDR3 is CASSGESVDEQFF. CDR3 sequence (DNA): TGCGCCAGCAGCGGGGAGAGCGTGGATGAGCAGTTCTTC.

The CDR3 nucleotides read TGTGCCAGCAGCTTATTCGGGACAGCTAATGAAAAACTGTTTTTT. It codes for CASSLFGTANEKLFF. The chain has TRBV7-2 and TRBJ1-4; the match to TRBD1 covers 7 bases. CDR1 and CDR2 (germline): SGHTA, FQGNSA. J lost 3 bases, V lost 2 bases, and 3 bases had no gene match. The CDR3 covers 15 residues.

This clone was found once. The chain has TRBV4-2 and TRBJ1-3, with a possible D match to TRBD1 (5 bases). Trimming removed 4 bases from V and 9 bases from J, with 19 bases in between. Looked up from germline, CDR1 is LGHNA and CDR2 is YNFKEQ. There are 15 residues in the CDR3. The DNA for the CDR3 is TGTGCCAGCAGCCCCCCGGGGGTGGGACGCAGCACCATATATTTT. Encoded protein: CASSPPGVGRSTIYF.

The count of this clone is one. V gene TRBV6-1 combines with J gene TRBJ2-1, with D possibly being TRBD2 (5 bases). Trimming removed 2 bases at V and 6 bases at J, with 14 bases between. The CDR3 runs to 15 residues. Per germline, CDR1 MNHNS and CDR2 SASEGT. The CDR3: CASSEIWESLNEQFF. CDR3 in DNA: TGTGCCAGCAGTGAAATTTGGGAGAGCCTCAATGAGCAGTTCTTC.

The chain links TRBV7-8 to TRBJ2-7; TRBD1 aligns across 7 bases. Per germline, CDR1 SGHVS and CDR2 FQNEAQ. The CDR3 is 16 amino acids. V shed 1 base and J 5 bases; nucleotides not matched to a gene: 11. The CDR3 DNA reads TGTGCCAGCAGCTTAGTCGGGATTACAGGGGCCCACGAGCAGTACTTC. It is translated as CASSLVGITGAHEQYF.